These 10 T cell receptor beta chains share one sample of origin, sequenced in a study of OX40 agonist ivuxolimab in advanced cancers. Sequenced by immunoSEQ multiplex PCR; TCRdb stores in-frame clones only, minus some. The profile shows approximately 64,000 clones, about 88% of them singletons. Sequences were derived from CD4+ or CD8+ T cells sorted from blood, sampled in a trial of the OX40 agonist ivuxolimab. The receptors stem from an adult with an advanced solid tumor such as melanoma, head and neck, liver or kidney cancer.

The V gene is TRBV5-1, the J gene TRBJ2-7; 9 bases are shared with TRBD1. V lost 5 bases to trimming and J lost 0 bases; unmatched junction nucleotides: 3. The CDR3 totals 14 residues. Germline V CDR1 and CDR2: SGHRS, YFSETQ. CDR3 region: CASREDRGSYEQYF. CDR3 sequence (DNA): TGCGCCAGCAGAGAGGACAGGGGCTCCTACGAGCAGTACTTC.

This rearrangement joins TRBV6-5 to TRBJ1-5, with unresolved D. This CDR3 is built from 14 residues. Trimming shortened V by 2 bases and J by 6 bases, and 11 bases separated the two germline ends. Germline CDR1 is MNHEY and CDR2 is SVGAGI. The CDR3 DNA sequence: TGTGCCAGCAGTTACGACCGAACGCGTCAGCCCCAGCATTTT. As protein: CASSYDRTRQPQHF.

CDR3 DNA: TGTGCCAGCTCCCTCAGGGACAGACCCTACAATGAGCAGTTCTTC. Translated: CASSLRDRPYNEQFF. The chain recombines TRBV18 with TRBJ2-1; 7 positions match TRBD1. Trimming cost V 6 bases and J 2 bases; bases outside gene matches: 7. Germline V gene lookup returns CDR1 KGHSH and CDR2 LQKENI. This CDR3 has 15 amino acids.

The chain employs TRBV7-6 and TRBJ2-1, with 11 bases lining up with TRBD1. V trimming: 4 bases; J trimming: 7 bases; junction bases outside the gene matches: 6. This CDR3 spans 15 amino acids. Germline values: CDR1 SGHVS, CDR2 FNYEAQ. CDR3 residues: CASSSGQGARNEQFF. The CDR3 DNA sequence: TGTGCCAGCAGCTCCGGACAGGGGGCGAGAAATGAGCAGTTCTTC.

The rearrangement links TRBV6-5 to TRBJ2-7; the match to TRBD1 covers 12 bases. V shed 2 bases, J shed 5 bases, and the junction held 4 bases outside the gene matches. The CDR3 contains 15 residues. Germline assignment: CDR1 MNHEY and CDR2 SVGAGI. CDR3: CASSYPGQGADEQYF. The CDR3 DNA is TGTGCCAGCAGTTACCCGGGACAGGGGGCCGACGAGCAGTACTTC.

This chain links TRBV28 with TRBJ1-4; 7 nucleotides align to TRBD1. There are 15 residues in the CDR3. Losses at the gene ends were 6 bases for V and 8 bases for J; bases not matched to a gene: 12. Germline V gene sequence: CDR1 MDHEN, CDR2 SYDVKM. The CDR3 sequence is CASRDRGPLSEKLFF. DNA of the CDR3: TGTGCCAGCAGGGATAGGGGGCCCCTGTCGGAAAAACTGTTTTTT. Drawing the rest from reference TRBV28 and TRBJ1-4, the complete variable domain is DVKVTQSSRYLVKRTGEKVFLECVQDMDHENMFWYRQDPGLGLRLIYFSYDVKMKEKGDIPEGYSVSREKKERFSLILESASTNQTSMYLCASRDRGPLSEKLFFGSGTQLSVL.

In its sample, this clone ranks as medium-sized. The chain is built from TRBV7-9 and TRBJ2-1; D is unresolved. This CDR3 contains 15 residues. Trimming removed 4 bases from V and 0 bases from J, with 10 bases in between. Looked up from germline, CDR1 is SEHNR and CDR2 is FQNEAQ (reference sequence). Here the CDR3 reads CASSSATGSYNEQFF. DNA for the CDR3: TGTGCCAGCAGCTCCGCGACCGGCTCCTACAATGAGCAGTTCTTC. The variable domain in full, with the rest retrieved from reference TRBV7-9 and TRBJ2-1, is DTGVSQNPRHKITKRGQNVTFRCDPISEHNRLYWYRQTLGQGPEFLTYFQNEAQLEKSRLLSDRFSAERPKGSFSTLEIQRTEQGDSAMYLCASSSATGSYNEQFFGPGTRLTVL.

Only a few counts were recorded for this clone. The chain recombines TRBV30 with TRBJ1-5; D unresolved. The V and J ends lost 0 bases and 1 base respectively, with 4 bases between them. CDR3 length equals 13 residues. Germline V gene sequence: CDR1 GTSNPN, CDR2 SVGIG (reference sequence). In DNA, the CDR3 is TGTGCCTGGAGTGTCGGGAGCAATCAGCCCCAGCATTTT. Its protein is CAWSVGSNQPQHF.

CDR3 DNA sequence: TGCGCCAGCAGCCAAGATGGAGACAGGAGGTATAATTCACCCCTCCACTTT. Protein: CASSQDGDRRYNSPLHF. This chain joins TRBV4-1 and TRBJ1-6; possibly TRBD1 for D (6 bases). V lost 0 bases to trimming and J lost 4 bases, with 13 bases between them. The CDR3 totals 17 residues. CDR1 MGHRA and CDR2 YSYEKL come from the germline V gene.

V gene TRBV7-9 combines with J gene TRBJ1-4; possible D gene TRBD1, 5 bases. Germline CDR1 and CDR2: SEHNR and FQNEAQ (reference sequence). Between the trimmed V and J ends, which lost 1 base and 0 bases, there was a span of 9 bases. The CDR3 is 16 residues long. The CDR3 reads CASSLGQYATNEKLFF. The CDR3 DNA reads as TGTGCCAGCAGCTTAGGACAGTATGCAACTAATGAAAAACTGTTTTTT.